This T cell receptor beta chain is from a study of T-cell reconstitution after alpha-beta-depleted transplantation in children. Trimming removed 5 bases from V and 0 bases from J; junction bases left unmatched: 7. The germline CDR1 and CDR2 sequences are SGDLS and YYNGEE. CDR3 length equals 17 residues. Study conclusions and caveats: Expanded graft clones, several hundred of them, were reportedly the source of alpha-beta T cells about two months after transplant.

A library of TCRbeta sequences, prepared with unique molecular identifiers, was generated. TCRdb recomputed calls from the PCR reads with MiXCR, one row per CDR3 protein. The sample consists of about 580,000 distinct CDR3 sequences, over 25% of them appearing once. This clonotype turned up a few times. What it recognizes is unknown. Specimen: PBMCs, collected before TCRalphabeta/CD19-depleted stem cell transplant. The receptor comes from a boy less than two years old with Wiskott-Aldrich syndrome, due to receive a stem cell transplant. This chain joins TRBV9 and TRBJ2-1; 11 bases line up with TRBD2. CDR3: CASRPPGLAVSYNEQFF. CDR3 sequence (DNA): TGTGCCAGCAGGCCCCCGGGACTAGCGGTCTCCTACAATGAGCAGTTCTTC.